The T cell receptor beta chain under discussion was sequenced for a study of control samples from healthy donors and cancer patients. Some clones are missing from TCRdb's copy, which holds only in-frame ones; the method was immunoSEQ multiplex PCR. The sample has fewer than 300,000 clones, roughly 87% seen once. Germline V gives CDR1 LNHDA, CDR2 SQIVND (reference sequence). This CDR3 has 15 amino acids. Trimming cost V 7 bases and J 4 bases; bases outside gene matches: 10. The specimen was PBMCs. The TCR originated in a woman between 55 and 75 years old with lung cancer. The chain links TRBV19 to TRBJ1-2, with 9 bases identical to TRBD1. CDR3 sequence (DNA): TGTGCCAGTACCCCCGGACAGGGGACGGGCTATGGCTACACCTTC. Translated, it gives CASTPGQGTGYGYTF.